Listed here are 18 T cell receptor beta chains from one sample, sequenced in a study of shared clonotypes between healthy human individuals. TCRdb's table, derived via immunoSEQ multiplex PCR, lists solely in-frame clones and lacks some. The table shows about 1 million clones, with 65% to 75% occurring only once. The specimen sequenced was memory CD4+ T cells sorted from blood. Noted subset: CD45RA-negative fraction. The receptors originated from a man aged 18 to 35 in good health.

The CDR3 loop is CASSLPLAGEADTQYF. CDR3 nucleotide sequence: TGCGCCAGCAGCCTGCCGCTAGCGGGAGAGGCAGATACGCAGTATTTT. The chain links TRBV5-1 to TRBJ2-3; 10 bases are shared with TRBD2. Trimming at V came to 4 bases and at J to 4 bases, leaving 9 bases not matched to a gene. Germline CDR1 and CDR2: SGHRS and YFSETQ. This CDR3 is 16 amino acids long. The variable domain in full, completed from reference TRBV5-1 and TRBJ2-3, reads KAGVTQTPRYLIKTRGQQVTLSCSPISGHRSVSWYQQTPGQGLQFLFEYFSETQRNKGNFPGRFSGRQFSNSRSEMNVSTLELGDSALYLCASSLPLAGEADTQYFGPGTRLTVL.

The chain employs TRBV5-4 and TRBJ1-1, with TRBD1 as a possible D gene (5 bases). Germline lookup yields CDR1 SGHNT and CDR2 YYREEE (reference sequence). The CDR3 length is 15 residues. V gave up 5 bases and J gave up 0 bases, with 14 bases separating them. This CDR3 reads CASSWLRGMNTEAFF. CDR3 nucleotides: TGTGCCAGCAGTTGGCTGCGGGGCATGAACACTGAAGCTTTCTTT. The full variable domain, with the rest looked up from reference TRBV5-4 and TRBJ1-1, is ETGVTQSPTHLIKTRGQQVTLRCSSQSGHNTVSWYQQALGQGPQFIFQYYREEENGRGNFPPRFSGLQFPNYSSELNVNALELDDSALYLCASSWLRGMNTEAFFGQGTRLTVV.

This chain uses TRBV18 with TRBJ2-5, with 8 bases identical to TRBD2. The J call may be wrong; the DNA end is better matched by TRBJ2-7. The CDR3 totals 16 residues. CDR1 is KGHSH and CDR2 is LQKENI in the germline V gene. The CDR3 region has the DNA TGTGCCAGCTCACCTCCATCTAGCGGGCCCGGGGACGAGCAGTACTTC. As protein: CASSPPSSGPGDEQYF.

With respect to this clone: A much larger clone lies one base from this, so it may be a read error. Within the sample, other DNA sequences also encode this same CDR3. CDR3 protein: CASSVGNTEAFF. The CDR3 bases are TGCGCCAGCAGTGTGGGGAACACTGAAGCTTTCTTT. The V gene is TRBV5-1, the J gene TRBJ1-1, with no clear D. The CDR3 has 12 residues. Looked up from germline, CDR1 is SGHRS and CDR2 is YFSETQ. V was pared by 5 bases and J by 1 base, with 6 bases between.

CDR3 residues: CASNLRRGGKDTQYF. CDR3 nucleotides: TGTGCCAGCAACCTCCGGCGGGGGGGGAAAGATACGCAGTATTTT. The chain combines TRBV2 with TRBJ2-3; TRBD2 matches at 9 bases. The trim removed 7 bases at V and 5 bases at J, leaving 10 bases unmatched. From germline, CDR1 is SNHLY and CDR2 FYNNEI. This CDR3 region has 15 residues. Full variable domain (missing parts from reference TRBV2 and TRBJ2-3): EPEVTQTPSHQVTQMGQEVILRCVPISNHLYFYWYRQILGQKVEFLVSFYNNEISEKSEIFDDQFSVERPDGSNFTLKIRSTKLEDSAMYFCASNLRRGGKDTQYFGPGTRLTVL.

The CDR3 reads CASSYHGSSSYEQYF. The CDR3 DNA reads TGTGCCAGCAGTTATCATGGCAGCAGCTCCTACGAGCAGTACTTC. The chain recombines TRBV6-5 with TRBJ2-7, with D uncertain. The V and J ends lost 3 bases and 0 bases respectively, with 12 bases between them. Germline CDR1 and CDR2: MNHEY and SVGAGI. CDR3 size: 15 residues.

V gene TRBV20-1 combines with J gene TRBJ1-1; no clear D. CDR1 and CDR2 from the germline V gene are DFQATT and SNEGSKA (reference sequence). The CDR3 has 9 amino acids. Trimming pared 6 bases from V and 8 bases from J, leaving 7 bases between. The CDR3 nucleotides read TGCAGTGCCGAAGGGGAAGCTTTCTTT. It codes for CSAEGEAFF.

This chain uses TRBV5-1 with TRBJ2-7; perhaps TRBD1 as D (7 bases). This CDR3 has 15 residues. CDR1 and CDR2 from the germline V gene are SGHRS and YFSETQ. V shed 4 bases and J shed 6 bases, with 20 bases lying between them. The CDR3 protein is CASSPLRGAGVEQYF. For the CDR3, the DNA is TGCGCCAGCAGCCCCCTCAGGGGGGCCGGCGTCGAGCAGTACTTC.

The V gene is TRBV19, the J gene TRBJ2-3; 9 bases are a match to TRBD1. The length of the CDR3 is 15 residues. CDR1 LNHDA and CDR2 SQIVND come from the germline V gene (reference sequence). The V segment lost 5 bases and the J segment 2 bases; nucleotides outside the gene matches: 5. For the CDR3, the DNA is TGTGCCAGTAGTCCTGGGACAGGGCACACAGATACGCAGTATTTT. Translation: CASSPGTGHTDTQYF.

The CDR3 DNA is TGTGCCAGCAGCCCGAGCGGGAGGGCCGTGCGGGAGACCCAGTACTTC. Its translation: CASSPSGRAVRETQYF. V gene TRBV7-2 combines with J gene TRBJ2-5; 10 positions match TRBD2. CDR1 and CDR2 from the germline V gene are SGHTA and FQGNSA. The CDR3 covers 16 residues. Germline trimming cut 5 bases from V and 5 bases from J; bases unmatched to any gene: 11.

The chain employs TRBV28 and TRBJ2-1, with TRBD2 matching over 13 bases. J was trimmed by 3 bases and V by 5 bases; bases with no gene match: 16. The CDR3 is 20 amino acids. Germline CDR1 MDHEN, CDR2 SYDVKM. CDR3 in amino acids: CASSTTLPWGTSGNYNEQFF. For the CDR3, the DNA is TGTGCCAGCAGTACCACTCTCCCTTGGGGGACTAGCGGGAACTACAATGAGCAGTTCTTC. Full variable domain (rest looked up from reference TRBV28 and TRBJ2-1): DVKVTQSSRYLVKRTGEKVFLECVQDMDHENMFWYRQDPGLGLRLIYFSYDVKMKEKGDIPEGYSVSREKKERFSLILESASTNQTSMYLCASSTTLPWGTSGNYNEQFFGPGTRLTVL.

The rearrangement links TRBV7-2 to TRBJ2-6; 13 bases map to TRBD2. Germline CDR1 is SGHTA and CDR2 is FQGNSA. CDR3 length: 17 amino acids. J was trimmed by 3 bases and V by 5 bases; bases with no gene match: 4. CDR3 bases: TGTGCCAGCAGCACGACTAGCGGGAGGCTTGGGGCCAACGTCCTGACTTTC. Residues: CASSTTSGRLGANVLTF.

The CDR3 here is CASSDTRGGADTQYF. Written as DNA, the CDR3 is TGCGCCAGCAGTGATACGAGGGGGGGCGCGGATACGCAGTATTTT. The chain recombines TRBV10-2 with TRBJ2-3; TRBD2 might be the D (7 bases). The ends were cut back, 3 bases at V and 6 bases at J, with 16 bases in the middle. The CDR3 spans 15 residues. Germline V gene sequence: CDR1 WSHSY, CDR2 SAAADI.

J is TRBJ2-7 and V is TRBV5-1; 7 nucleotides agree with TRBD2. The CDR3 loop spans 16 amino acids. Germline CDR1 is SGHRS and CDR2 is YFSETQ. The V segment lost 4 bases and the J segment 3 bases; nucleotides outside the gene matches: 13. The CDR3 DNA sequence: TGCGCCAGCAGCCCCCAGCGGGATTCAGGGTTCTACGAGCAGTACTTC. Amino acid sequence: CASSPQRDSGFYEQYF.

This clone was seen repeatedly, ten times or more. The chain recombines TRBV18 with TRBJ2-3, with D hard to call. The CDR3 totals 14 residues. Germline V gene sequence: CDR1 KGHSH, CDR2 LQKENI. V was cut by 6 bases and J by 0 bases, with 10 bases left in between. This CDR3 is CASSLLSSTDTQYF. The CDR3, as DNA: TGTGCCAGCTCCCTCCTCAGCAGCACAGATACGCAGTATTTT.

V usage is TRBV7-3 and J usage is TRBJ2-1; TRBD2 aligns across 8 bases. The CDR3 length is 15 residues. J was trimmed by 2 bases and V by 5 bases; bases with no gene match: 5. CDR1 is SGHTA, CDR2 FQGTGA, per germline. CDR3 amino acids: CASSQLAGPYNEQFF. In nucleotides, the CDR3 is TGTGCCAGCAGCCAGCTAGCGGGTCCCTACAATGAGCAGTTCTTC.

The chain recombines TRBV2 with TRBJ1-6; tentatively, D is TRBD1 (5 bases). The CDR3 sequence is 17 residues long. V was shortened by 6 bases and J by 6 bases, with 21 bases between the two germline ends. Germline assignment: CDR1 SNHLY and CDR2 FYNNEI. The CDR3 DNA follows: TGTGCCAGCAGGGACGTCCGGGACGCTAGCCTTAATTCACCCCTCCACTTT. This gives the protein CASRDVRDASLNSPLHF.

The chain couples TRBV27 to TRBJ1-4; D gene unclear. The V gene lost 1 base and the J gene lost 5 bases, with 5 bases spanning the gap. This CDR3 is built from 13 residues. The germline V gene has CDR1 MNHEY and CDR2 SMNVEV (reference sequence). The CDR3 is CASSLLGNEKLFF. CDR3 DNA: TGTGCCAGCAGTTTATTAGGGAATGAAAAACTGTTTTTT.